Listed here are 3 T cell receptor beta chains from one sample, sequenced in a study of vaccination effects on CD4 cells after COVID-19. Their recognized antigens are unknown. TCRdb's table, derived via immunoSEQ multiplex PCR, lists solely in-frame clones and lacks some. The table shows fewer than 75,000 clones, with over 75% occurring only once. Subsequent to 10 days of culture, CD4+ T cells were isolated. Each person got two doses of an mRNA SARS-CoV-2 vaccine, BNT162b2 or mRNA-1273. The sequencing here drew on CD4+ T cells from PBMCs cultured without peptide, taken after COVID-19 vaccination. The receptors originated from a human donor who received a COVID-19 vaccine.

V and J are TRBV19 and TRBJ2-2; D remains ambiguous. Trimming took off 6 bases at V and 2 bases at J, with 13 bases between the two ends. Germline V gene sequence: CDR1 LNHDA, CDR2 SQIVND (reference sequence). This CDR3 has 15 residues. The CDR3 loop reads CASSSVAANTGELFF. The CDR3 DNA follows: TGTGCCAGTAGCAGTGTGGCTGCAAACACCGGGGAGCTGTTTTTT.

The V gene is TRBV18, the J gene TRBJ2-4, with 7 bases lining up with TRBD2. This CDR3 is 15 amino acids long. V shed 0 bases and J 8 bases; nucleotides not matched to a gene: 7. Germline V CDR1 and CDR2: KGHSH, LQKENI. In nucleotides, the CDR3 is TGTGCCAGCTCACCACCCAGGCAGCGGGACGACATTCAGTACTTC. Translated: CASSPPRQRDDIQYF.

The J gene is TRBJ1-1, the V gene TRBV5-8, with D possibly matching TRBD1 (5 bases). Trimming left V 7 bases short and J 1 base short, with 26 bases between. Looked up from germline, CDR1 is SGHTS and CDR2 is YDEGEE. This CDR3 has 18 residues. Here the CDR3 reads CASPNSAPLEGWNTEAFF. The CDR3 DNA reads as TGTGCCAGCCCCAATTCGGCCCCCCTGGAGGGGTGGAACACTGAAGCTTTCTTT. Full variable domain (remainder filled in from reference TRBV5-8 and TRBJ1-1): EAGVTQSPTHLIKTRGQQATLRCSPISGHTSVYWYQQALGLGLQFLLWYDEGEERNRGNFPPRFSGRQFPNYSSELNVNALELEDSALYLCASPNSAPLEGWNTEAFFGQGTRLTVV.